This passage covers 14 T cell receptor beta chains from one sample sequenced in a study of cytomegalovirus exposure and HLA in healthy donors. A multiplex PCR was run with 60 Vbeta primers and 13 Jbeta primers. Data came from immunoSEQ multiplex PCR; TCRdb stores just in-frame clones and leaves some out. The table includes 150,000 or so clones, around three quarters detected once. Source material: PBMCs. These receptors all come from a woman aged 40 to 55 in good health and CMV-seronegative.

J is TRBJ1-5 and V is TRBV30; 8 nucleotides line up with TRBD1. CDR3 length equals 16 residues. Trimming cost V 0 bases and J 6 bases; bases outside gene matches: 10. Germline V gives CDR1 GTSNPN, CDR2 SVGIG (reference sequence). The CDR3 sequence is CAWSVSVYRGTQPQHF. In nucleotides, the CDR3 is TGTGCCTGGAGTGTATCCGTATACAGGGGGACTCAGCCCCAGCATTTT.

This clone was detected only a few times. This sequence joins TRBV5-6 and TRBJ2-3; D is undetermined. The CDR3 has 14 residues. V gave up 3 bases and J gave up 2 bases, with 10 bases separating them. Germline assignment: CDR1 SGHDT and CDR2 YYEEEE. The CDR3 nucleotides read TGTGCCAGCAGCTCGGAACAGTACACAGATACGCAGTATTTT. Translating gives CASSSEQYTDTQYF.

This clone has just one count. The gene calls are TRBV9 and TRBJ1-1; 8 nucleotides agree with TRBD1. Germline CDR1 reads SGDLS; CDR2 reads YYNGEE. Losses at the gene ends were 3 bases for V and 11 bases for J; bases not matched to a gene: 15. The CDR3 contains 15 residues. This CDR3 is CASSAGTGPPRVAFF. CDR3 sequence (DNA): TGTGCCAGCAGCGCGGGGACAGGCCCCCCACGTGTGGCTTTCTTT. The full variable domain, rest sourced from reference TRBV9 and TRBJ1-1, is DSGVTQTPKHLITATGQRVTLRCSPRSGDLSVYWYQQSLDQGLQFLIQYYNGEERAKGNILERFSAQQFPDLHSELNLSSLELGDSALYFCASSAGTGPPRVAFFGQGTRLTVV.

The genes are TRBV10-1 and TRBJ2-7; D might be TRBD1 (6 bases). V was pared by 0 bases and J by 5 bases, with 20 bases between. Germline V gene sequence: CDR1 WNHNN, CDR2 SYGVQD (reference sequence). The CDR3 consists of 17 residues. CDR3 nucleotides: TGCGCCAGCAGTGAGTCTGGGGGCACCTTCCGACCGCACGAGCAGTACTTC. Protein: CASSESGGTFRPHEQYF.

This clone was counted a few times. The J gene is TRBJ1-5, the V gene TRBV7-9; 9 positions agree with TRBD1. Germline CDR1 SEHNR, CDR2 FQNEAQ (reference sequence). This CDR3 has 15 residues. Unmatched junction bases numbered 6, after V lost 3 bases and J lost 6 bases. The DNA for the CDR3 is TGTGCCAGCAGCTTGGACGACAGGGGGGCTCAGCCCCAGCATTTT. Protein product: CASSLDDRGAQPQHF. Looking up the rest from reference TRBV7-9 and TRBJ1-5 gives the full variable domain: DTGVSQNPRHKITKRGQNVTFRCDPISEHNRLYWYRQTLGQGPEFLTYFQNEAQLEKSRLLSDRFSAERPKGSFSTLEIQRTEQGDSAMYLCASSLDDRGAQPQHFGDGTRLSIL.

CDR3 region: CAISESERERNEQFF. The CDR3 DNA reads TGTGCCATCAGTGAGTCCGAGCGGGAGAGGAATGAGCAGTTCTTC. V gene TRBV10-3 combines with J gene TRBJ2-1; 8 nucleotides match TRBD2. Germline CDR1 reads ENHRY; CDR2 reads SYGVKD. This CDR3 has 15 amino acids. With V trimmed by 0 bases and J by 7 bases, 5 bases remained unmatched.

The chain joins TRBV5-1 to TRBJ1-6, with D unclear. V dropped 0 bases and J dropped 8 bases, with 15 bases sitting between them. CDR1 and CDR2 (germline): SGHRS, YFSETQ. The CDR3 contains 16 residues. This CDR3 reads CASSLDGSGGHSPLHF. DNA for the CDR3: TGCGCCAGCAGCTTGGATGGGTCAGGTGGGCATTCACCCCTCCACTTT.

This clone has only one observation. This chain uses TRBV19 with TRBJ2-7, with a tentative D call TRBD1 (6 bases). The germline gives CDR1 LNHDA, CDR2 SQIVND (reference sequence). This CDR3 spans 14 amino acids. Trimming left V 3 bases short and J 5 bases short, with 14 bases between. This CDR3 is CASSITWGLNEQYF. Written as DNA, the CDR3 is TGTGCCAGTAGTATTACGTGGGGGCTGAACGAGCAGTACTTC.

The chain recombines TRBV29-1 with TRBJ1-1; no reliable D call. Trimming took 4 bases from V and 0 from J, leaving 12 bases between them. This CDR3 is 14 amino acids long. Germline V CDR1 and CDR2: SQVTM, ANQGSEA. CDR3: CSVGGGGMNTEAFF. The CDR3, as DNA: TGCAGCGTTGGAGGCGGAGGAATGAACACTGAAGCTTTCTTT.

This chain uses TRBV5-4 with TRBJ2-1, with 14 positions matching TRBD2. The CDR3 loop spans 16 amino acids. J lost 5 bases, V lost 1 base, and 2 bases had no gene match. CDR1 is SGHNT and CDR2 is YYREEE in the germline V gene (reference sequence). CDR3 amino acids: CASSLSGLAGDNEQFF. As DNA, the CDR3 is TGTGCCAGCAGCTTGTCGGGACTAGCGGGGGACAATGAGCAGTTCTTC.

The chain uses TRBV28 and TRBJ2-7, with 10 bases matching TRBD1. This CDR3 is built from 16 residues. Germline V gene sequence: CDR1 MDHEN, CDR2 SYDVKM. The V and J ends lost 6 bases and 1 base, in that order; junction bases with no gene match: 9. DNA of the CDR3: TGTGCCAGCAGGAGGATTCCGGGACAGGGGTCCTACGAGCAGTACTTC. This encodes CASRRIPGQGSYEQYF.

CDR3 sequence (DNA): TGTGCCAGCAGCGGGATCAGGGGGCCGAACACTGAAGCTTTCTTT. Its protein is CASSGIRGPNTEAFF. The chain recombines TRBV5-8 with TRBJ1-1, with 8 bases matching TRBD1. The CDR3 spans 15 residues. Germline CDR1 is SGHTS and CDR2 is YDEGEE. V was clipped by 4 bases and J by 1 base; unmatched bases: 6.

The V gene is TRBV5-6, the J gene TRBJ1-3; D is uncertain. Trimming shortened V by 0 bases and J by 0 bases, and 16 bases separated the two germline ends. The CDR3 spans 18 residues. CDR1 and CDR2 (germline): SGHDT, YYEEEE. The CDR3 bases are TGTGCCAGCAGCTTGGGGGCTAGCTTCCCCCTCTCTGGAAACACCATATATTTT. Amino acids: CASSLGASFPLSGNTIYF.

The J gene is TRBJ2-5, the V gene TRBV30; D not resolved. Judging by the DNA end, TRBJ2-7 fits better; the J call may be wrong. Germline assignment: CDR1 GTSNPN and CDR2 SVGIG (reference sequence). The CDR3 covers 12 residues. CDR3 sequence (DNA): TGTGCCACAAGTCGTGGAGCGCACGAGCAGTACTTC. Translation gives CATSRGAHEQYF.